These 30 T cell receptor beta chains share one sample of origin, sequenced in a study of blood T cell repertoires in COVID-19. Sequencing was performed with immunoSEQ multiplex PCR; in TCRdb, only in-frame clones are kept and a portion is missing. The profile covers 100,000 to 150,000 clones, with more than 60% appearing a single time and approximately 2.3% taken by the ten largest. Sequenced: peripheral blood. These receptors all stem from a woman in her sixties or seventies with acute or convalescent COVID-19.

The chain combines TRBV6-2 or TRBV6-3 with TRBJ2-7; 7 bases fit TRBD1. Trimming took 2 bases from V and 2 from J; bases not matched to a gene: 12. The CDR3 extends over 17 amino acids. The germline V gene encodes CDR1 MNHEY and CDR2 SVGEGT. This CDR3 reads CASSYRADRVRTYEQYF. The CDR3, as DNA: TGTGCCAGCAGTTACCGTGCCGACAGGGTGAGGACCTACGAGCAGTACTTC.

The rearrangement uses TRBV28 and TRBJ1-5; 10 bases are a match to TRBD1. Germline V gene data show CDR1 as MDHEN and CDR2 as SYDVKM. Unmatched junction bases numbered 4, after V lost 3 bases and J lost 2 bases. The CDR3 contains 16 residues. Here the CDR3 reads CASSLGQGNGNQPQHF. The CDR3 DNA follows: TGTGCCAGCAGTTTGGGACAGGGGAACGGCAATCAGCCCCAGCATTTT.

The V gene is TRBV10-3, the J gene TRBJ2-3, with TRBD2 as a possible D gene (5 bases). This CDR3 contains 11 residues. V lost 10 bases and J lost 2, with 7 bases in between. CDR1 ENHRY and CDR2 SYGVKD come from the germline V gene. The CDR3 spells CATGDTDTQYF. CDR3 bases: TGTGCCACCGGGGACACAGATACGCAGTATTTT.

The chain combines TRBV14 with TRBJ2-5, with 7 bases aligning to TRBD2. Germline CDR1 and CDR2: SGHDN and FVKESK. Trimming removed 3 bases from V and 2 bases from J; junction bases left unmatched: 9. CDR3 length: 16 amino acids. The CDR3 bases are TGTGCCAGCAGCCACGTGGGGGACTACCGTCAAGAGACCCAGTACTTC. Its translation: CASSHVGDYRQETQYF.

The CDR3 sequence is CASSPPGTVQETQYF. CDR3 nucleotides: TGTGCCAGCTCACCACCCGGGACAGTCCAAGAGACCCAGTACTTC. The chain has TRBV18 and TRBJ2-5, with 7 bases that match TRBD1. This CDR3 has 15 amino acids. J was trimmed by 1 base and V by 0 bases; bases with no gene match: 2. Germline CDR1 and CDR2: KGHSH and LQKENI.

In this sample, this clone turned up a few times. The chain carries TRBV19 and TRBJ1-1; TRBD1 aligns across 7 bases. V shed 5 bases and J 3 bases; nucleotides not matched to a gene: 9. This CDR3 region has 15 residues. Germline assignment: CDR1 LNHDA and CDR2 SQIVND (reference sequence). In DNA, the CDR3 is TGTGCCAGTAGTGCGCCGACAGGGTGGCACACTGAAGCTTTCTTT. Its protein product is CASSAPTGWHTEAFF.

This chain links TRBV6-1 with TRBJ2-6, with 7 bases matching TRBD1. After removal of 4 bases from V and 0 bases from J, the junction contained 3 bases not matched to a gene. This CDR3 spans 16 amino acids. Per the germline V gene, CDR1 is MNHNS and CDR2 is SASEGT. CDR3 protein: CASSGQGASGANVLTF. In DNA form, the CDR3 reads TGTGCCAGCAGTGGACAGGGTGCCTCTGGGGCCAACGTCCTGACTTTC.

The J gene is TRBJ2-3, the V gene TRBV2; 10 nucleotides line up with TRBD2. Per the germline V gene, CDR1 is SNHLY and CDR2 is FYNNEI. V shed 6 bases, J shed 1 base, and the junction held 13 bases outside the gene matches. The CDR3 has 18 amino acids. For the CDR3, the DNA is TGTGCCAGCAGCCCTCTAGCGGGAGTTGGCTTGGGCACAGATACGCAGTATTTT. It encodes CASSPLAGVGLGTDTQYF.

DNA for the CDR3: TGTGCCAGCAGCTTAGGGGGAGGGGAAGAGACCCAGTACTTC. Encoded protein: CASSLGGGEETQYF. This chain links TRBV13 with TRBJ2-5, with 7 nucleotides matching TRBD2. The CDR3 spans 14 residues. The ends lost 0 bases at V and 3 bases at J; junction bases unmatched: 1. CDR1 is PRHDT and CDR2 is FYEKMQ in the germline V gene (reference sequence).

The chain uses TRBV29-1 and TRBJ1-1, with D maybe TRBD1 (5 bases). V lost 3 bases, J lost 1 base, and 9 bases lay in between. The V gene's germline CDR1 is SQVTM and CDR2 ANQGSEA. The CDR3 is made up of 13 amino acids. DNA of the CDR3: TGCAGCGTTGAGGAGACAGCGAACACTGAAGCTTTCTTT. Its protein is CSVEETANTEAFF.

This clone showed up just a few times. The genes are TRBV5-6 and TRBJ1-2; D is unclear. Germline V lookup: CDR1 SGHDT, CDR2 YYEEEE. V gave up 4 bases and J gave up 4 bases, with 11 bases separating them. This CDR3 is 13 amino acids long. The DNA of the CDR3 is TGTGCCAGCAGCCCCGGGAGCCTCTATGGCTACACCTTC. Protein product: CASSPGSLYGYTF.

This clone showed up just once. The V gene is TRBV6-5, the J gene TRBJ2-5, with D possibly being TRBD2 (6 bases). V was shortened by 7 bases and J by 1 base, with 10 bases between the two germline ends. Germline CDR1 and CDR2: MNHEY and SVGAGI. The CDR3 runs 13 residues. This CDR3 is CASKRVPQETQYF. The CDR3 region has the DNA TGTGCCAGCAAGCGGGTGCCCCAAGAGACCCAGTACTTC.

This clone has a handful of counts. The chain uses TRBV6-5 and TRBJ2-7; 7 bases map to TRBD1. CDR1 is MNHEY, CDR2 SVGAGI, per germline. The CDR3 totals 14 residues. Losses at the gene ends were 6 bases for V and 2 bases for J; bases not matched to a gene: 7. CDR3 region: CASRRQGSPYEQYF. CDR3 nucleotides: TGTGCCAGCAGACGACAGGGATCCCCCTACGAGCAGTACTTC.

The rearrangement joins TRBV19 to TRBJ2-7, with D tentatively TRBD2 (6 bases). The CDR3 spans 15 residues. V lost 5 bases to trimming and J lost 2 bases, with 16 bases between them. Germline V gene data show CDR1 as LNHDA and CDR2 as SQIVND (reference sequence). The CDR3 DNA sequence: TGTGCCAGTAGTGTCATAGCGGAGGGAACCTACGAGCAGTACTTC. Its translation is CASSVIAEGTYEQYF.

The CDR3 loop is CASSRDYGNTIYF. The CDR3 nucleotides are TGTGCCAGCAGTCGGGACTATGGAAACACCATATATTTT. This chain joins TRBV13 and TRBJ1-3, with a tentative D call TRBD1 (5 bases). CDR3 length: 13 residues. The ends were cut back, 6 bases at V and 3 bases at J, with 9 bases in the middle. Germline lookup yields CDR1 PRHDT and CDR2 FYEKMQ (reference sequence).

The chain carries TRBV5-6 and TRBJ1-2; unclear D gene. Trimming removed 4 bases at V and 7 bases at J, with 17 bases between. The germline V gene encodes CDR1 SGHDT and CDR2 YYEEEE. The CDR3 sequence is 14 residues long. CDR3 bases: TGTGCCAGCAGCCACCGCGCAGGATCAGGTGGCTACACCTTC. It codes for CASSHRAGSGGYTF.

This clone was detected many times. The chain joins TRBV6-2 or TRBV6-3 to TRBJ2-3, with 7 bases identical to TRBD2. V dropped 4 bases and J dropped 3; count of bases not matched to a gene: 10. Germline values: CDR1 MNHEY, CDR2 SVGEGT. This CDR3 spans 16 amino acids. CDR3 sequence reads: CASSSLGTKLTDTQYF. For the CDR3, the DNA is TGTGCCAGCAGTTCCCTCGGGACTAAACTAACAGATACGCAGTATTTT.

This clone has ten or more counts. This chain joins TRBV4-3 and TRBJ1-1; 9 bases line up with TRBD1. This CDR3 has 15 residues. Germline V gene lookup returns CDR1 LGHNA and CDR2 YSLEER. V trimming: 3 bases; J trimming: 5 bases; junction bases outside the gene matches: 7. In nucleotides, the CDR3 is TGCGCCAGCAGCCAGCCGGGACAGGGTAGTACTGAAGCTTTCTTT. Translated: CASSQPGQGSTEAFF.

The chain employs TRBV20-1 and TRBJ1-2; D gene unclear. Germline lookup yields CDR1 DFQATT and CDR2 SNEGSKA (reference sequence). The CDR3 has 11 amino acids. Trimming stripped 2 bases from V and 6 bases from J, with 7 bases between. CDR3 sequence reads: CSARREDGYTF. DNA for the CDR3: TGCAGTGCTAGAAGGGAGGATGGCTACACCTTC.

The chain uses TRBV30 and TRBJ1-4; tentative D call: TRBD1 (5 bases). The V gene's germline CDR1 is GTSNPN and CDR2 SVGIG (reference sequence). The CDR3 sequence is 13 residues long. Trimming removed 4 bases at V and 7 bases at J, with 13 bases between. CDR3 loop: CAWMTDVSEKLFF. The CDR3 DNA follows: TGTGCCTGGATGACAGACGTTAGTGAAAAACTGTTTTTT.

The chain is built from TRBV5-1 and TRBJ1-2, with D possibly matching TRBD1 (5 bases). From germline, CDR1 is SGHRS and CDR2 YFSETQ. V lost 0 bases and J lost 6, with 9 bases in between. The CDR3 contains 13 residues. CDR3 residues: CASSLAVQDGYTF. The CDR3 bases are TGCGCCAGCAGCTTGGCAGTACAGGATGGCTACACCTTC.

The CDR3 loop reads CASSKLAGESYEQYF. Written as DNA, the CDR3 is TGCGCCAGCAGCAAACTAGCGGGGGAATCCTACGAGCAGTACTTC. This chain uses TRBV5-1 with TRBJ2-7, with 11 positions matching TRBD2. Germline lookup yields CDR1 SGHRS and CDR2 YFSETQ. V shed 4 bases, J shed 1 base, and the junction held 4 bases outside the gene matches. The CDR3 covers 15 residues.

This chain uses TRBV28 with TRBJ1-2, with D unresolved. Germline V gene sequence: CDR1 MDHEN, CDR2 SYDVKM. This CDR3 spans 13 amino acids. Trimming shortened V by 2 bases and J by 1 base, and 5 bases separated the two germline ends. Here the CDR3 DNA reads TGTGCCAGCAGTTTACGTCTTAACTATGGCTACACCTTC. Protein product: CASSLRLNYGYTF.

The V gene is TRBV6-5, the J gene TRBJ2-5; 10 bases agree with TRBD2. The CDR3 runs 14 residues. Germline assignment: CDR1 MNHEY and CDR2 SVGAGI. J lost 4 bases, V lost 6 bases, and 5 bases had no gene match. The CDR3 DNA reads as TGTGCCAGCAGGGACAGCGGGAGGGTAGAGACCCAGTACTTC. Protein product: CASRDSGRVETQYF.

This clone showed up just once. The V gene is TRBV9, the J gene TRBJ2-2; D is unclear. Trimming removed 0 bases at V and 6 bases at J, with 3 bases between. CDR3 length: 12 amino acids. Germline assignment: CDR1 SGDLS and CDR2 YYNGEE. The CDR3 here is CASSVVAGELFF. Here the CDR3 DNA reads TGTGCCAGCAGCGTAGTCGCCGGGGAGCTGTTTTTT.

This clone was counted once. The V and J genes are TRBV7-8 and TRBJ2-2; 8 bases are a match to TRBD1. The germline V gene has CDR1 SGHVS and CDR2 FQNEAQ. The trim removed 3 bases at V and 7 bases at J, leaving 4 bases unmatched. This CDR3 is built from 14 residues. Written as DNA, the CDR3 is TGTGCCAGCAGCTTGACAGGGGCTATCGGGGAGCTGTTTTTT. Translated: CASSLTGAIGELFF.

This clone was detected ten times or more. The chain is built from TRBV11-3 and TRBJ1-6; no firm D call. V was clipped by 3 bases and J by 14 bases, with 11 bases between them. Germline V lookup: CDR1 SGHNT, CDR2 YENEEA. The CDR3 covers 12 residues. DNA for the CDR3: TGTGCCAGCAGCTTGGATGCGGGGACCCTCCACTTT. Its protein is CASSLDAGTLHF.

The chain uses TRBV11-2 and TRBJ2-1, with 9 positions matching TRBD2. The CDR3 is made up of 17 amino acids. Trimming removed 1 base from V and 4 bases from J; junction bases left unmatched: 8. Germline V gene lookup returns CDR1 SGHAT and CDR2 FQNNGV. Written as DNA, the CDR3 is TGTGCCAGCAGCTTAGTAGGCGGGAGGGCCGGTTACAATGAGCAGTTCTTC. Encoded protein: CASSLVGGRAGYNEQFF.

The chain is built from TRBV11-2 and TRBJ2-1; 9 positions agree with TRBD2. Germline V gene data show CDR1 as SGHAT and CDR2 as FQNNGV. This CDR3 spans 16 amino acids. V shed 8 bases, J shed 8 bases, and the junction held 16 bases outside the gene matches. For the CDR3, the DNA is TGTGCCAGCGTCGGTCCCAGCGCTAGCGGGGCGTATGAGCAGTTCTTC. It specifies CASVGPSASGAYEQFF.

The chain recombines TRBV11-2 with TRBJ2-1; 7 bases match TRBD1. Looked up from germline, CDR1 is SGHAT and CDR2 is FQNNGV. The V and J ends lost 5 bases and 6 bases, in that order; junction bases with no gene match: 10. CDR3 length equals 15 residues. CDR3 protein: CASSTGTDLANEQFF. Here the CDR3 DNA reads TGTGCCAGCAGCACCGGGACAGATTTGGCCAATGAGCAGTTCTTC. Complete variable domain (other parts from reference TRBV11-2 and TRBJ2-1): EAGVAQSPRYKIIEKRQSVAFWCNPISGHATLYWYQQILGQGPKLLIQFQNNGVVDDSQLPKDRFSAERLKGVDSTLKIQPAKLEDSAVYLCASSTGTDLANEQFFGPGTRLTVL.